These T cell receptor beta chains were read from a single sample in a study of cytomegalovirus exposure and HLA in healthy donors. Profiling relied on immunoSEQ multiplex PCR, and the TCRdb table lists in-frame clones only, not all of them. Of nearly 300,000 clones listed, roughly 85% are singletons. The specimen was PBMCs. All receptors derive from a man aged 35 to 55 in good health and CMV-seropositive. Both conserved end residues are part of each CDR3. Each record gives: CDR3 DNA, CDR3 protein, V gene, D gene, clone size, J gene. D genes are given only for firm matches. Clone size, where shown, is once, few, many, or a class for clones that have expanded.

TGTGCCAGCAGCCCCGCCGATCACCTGAGGGAGACCCAGTACTTC CASSPADHLRETQYF TRBV5-4 NA NA TRBJ2-5
TGTGCCAGCAGTGTTCAGGGGCTCGGTCAGCCCCAGCATTTT CASSVQGLGQPQHF TRBV2 NA NA TRBJ1-5
TGTTCCAGCAGCTTATTCGAAGCCCTAGACACTGAAGCTTTCTTT CSSSLFEALDTEAFF TRBV7-9 NA NA TRBJ1-1
TGTGCCAGCAGCGTAGAGGGGCCCACAGATACGCAGTATTTT CASSVEGPTDTQYF TRBV9 NA NA TRBJ2-3
TGTGCCAGCAGGACGACAGGCTATAGCAATCAGCCCCAGCATTTT CASRTTGYSNQPQHF TRBV27 NA NA TRBJ1-5
TGCGCCAGCAGCTTGGGGTCAGGGCCTCCTAGTGAGCAGTACTTC CASSLGSGPPSEQYF TRBV5-1 NA NA TRBJ2-7
TGTGCCAGCAGCTTGACAGGGGCGGGAGATACGCAGTATTTT CASSLTGAGDTQYF TRBV7-6 TRBD1 NA TRBJ2-3
TGTGCCAGCAGTTTAAGACAGGGTGAGCAGTACTTC CASSLRQGEQYF TRBV28 TRBD1 NA TRBJ2-7
TGTGCCAGCCTTTCAGGTTTCTCTGGAAACACCATATATTTT CASLSGFSGNTIYF TRBV6-1 NA few TRBJ1-3
TGTGCCAGCTCACCAGTGGGAGGGCCCAGGGAGACCCAGTACTTC CASSPVGGPRETQYF TRBV18 TRBD2 NA TRBJ2-5